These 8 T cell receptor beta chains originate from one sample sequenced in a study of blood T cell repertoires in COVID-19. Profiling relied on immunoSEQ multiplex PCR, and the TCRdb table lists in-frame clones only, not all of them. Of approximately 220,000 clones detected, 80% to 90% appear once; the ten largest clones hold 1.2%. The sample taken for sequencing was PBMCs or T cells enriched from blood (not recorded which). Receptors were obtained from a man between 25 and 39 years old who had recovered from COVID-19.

DNA of the CDR3: TGTGCCAGCAGTTTATTTAGCGGGGGCTCCTACGAGCAGTACTTC. Amino acids: CASSLFSGGSYEQYF. This sequence joins TRBV28 and TRBJ2-7; TRBD2 matches at 9 bases. The germline V gene has CDR1 MDHEN and CDR2 SYDVKM. The CDR3 covers 15 residues. V lost 1 base, J lost 0 bases, and 1 base stayed unmatched. The full variable domain, with the rest looked up from reference TRBV28 and TRBJ2-7, is DVKVTQSSRYLVKRTGEKVFLECVQDMDHENMFWYRQDPGLGLRLIYFSYDVKMKEKGDIPEGYSVSREKKERFSLILESASTNQTSMYLCASSLFSGGSYEQYFGPGTRLTVT.

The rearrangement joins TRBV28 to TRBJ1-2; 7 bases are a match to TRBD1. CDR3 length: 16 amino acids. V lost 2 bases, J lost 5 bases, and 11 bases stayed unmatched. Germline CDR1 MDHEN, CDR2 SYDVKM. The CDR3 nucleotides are TGTGCCAGCAGTTTACCCGGACAGGAACTCTTTTATGGCTACACCTTC. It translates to CASSLPGQELFYGYTF.

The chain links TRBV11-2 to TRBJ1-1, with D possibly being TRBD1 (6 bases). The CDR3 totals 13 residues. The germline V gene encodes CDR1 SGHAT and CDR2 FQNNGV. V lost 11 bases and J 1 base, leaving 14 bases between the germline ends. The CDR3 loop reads CAVSGTPNTEAFF. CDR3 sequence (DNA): TGTGCCGTGTCCGGGACACCGAACACTGAAGCTTTCTTT.

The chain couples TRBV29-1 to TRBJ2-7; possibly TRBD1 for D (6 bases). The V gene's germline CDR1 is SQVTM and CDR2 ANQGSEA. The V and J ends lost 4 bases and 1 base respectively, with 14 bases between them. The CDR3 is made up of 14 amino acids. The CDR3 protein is CSVATGFGSYEQYF. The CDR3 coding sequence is TGCAGCGTTGCCACAGGGTTTGGTTCCTACGAGCAGTACTTC.

CDR3 sequence (DNA): TGTGCCAGCAGCCCAGGGACAGCATATGGCTACACCTTC. Protein sequence: CASSPGTAYGYTF. V usage is TRBV7-6 and J usage is TRBJ1-2; 7 bases fit TRBD1. The CDR3 extends over 13 amino acids. Trimming at V came to 5 bases and at J to 5 bases, leaving 5 bases not matched to a gene. From germline, CDR1 is SGHVS and CDR2 FNYEAQ.

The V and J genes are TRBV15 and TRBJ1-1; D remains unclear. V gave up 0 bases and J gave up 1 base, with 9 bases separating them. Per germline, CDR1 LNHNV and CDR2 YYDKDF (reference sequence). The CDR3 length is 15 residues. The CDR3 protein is CATSRDPDRNTEAFF. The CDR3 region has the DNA TGTGCCACCAGCAGAGATCCCGATAGGAACACTGAAGCTTTCTTT.

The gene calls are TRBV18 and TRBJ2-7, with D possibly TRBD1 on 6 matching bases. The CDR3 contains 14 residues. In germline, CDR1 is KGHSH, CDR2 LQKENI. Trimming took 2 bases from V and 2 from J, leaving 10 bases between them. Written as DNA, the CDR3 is TGTGCCAGCTCACCAAACGGACAGCCCTACGAGCAGTACTTC. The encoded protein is CASSPNGQPYEQYF.

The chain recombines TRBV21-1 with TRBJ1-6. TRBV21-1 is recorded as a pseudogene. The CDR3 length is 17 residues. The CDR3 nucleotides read TGTGCCAGCAGCAAAACAGCGGAGACAACTAATAATTCACCCCTCCACTTT. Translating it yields CASSKTAETTNNSPLHF.